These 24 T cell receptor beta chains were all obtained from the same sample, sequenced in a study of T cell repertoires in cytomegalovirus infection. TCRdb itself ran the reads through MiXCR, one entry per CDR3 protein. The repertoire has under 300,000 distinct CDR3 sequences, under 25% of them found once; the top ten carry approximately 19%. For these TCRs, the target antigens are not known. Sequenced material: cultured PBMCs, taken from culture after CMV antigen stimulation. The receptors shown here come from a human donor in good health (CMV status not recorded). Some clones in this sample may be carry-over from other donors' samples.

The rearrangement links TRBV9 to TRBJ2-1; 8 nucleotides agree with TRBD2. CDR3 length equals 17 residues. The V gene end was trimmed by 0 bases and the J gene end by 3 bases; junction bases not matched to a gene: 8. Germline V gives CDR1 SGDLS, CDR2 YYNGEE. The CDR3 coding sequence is TGTGCCAGCAGCGTAGTACCTTCTAGCGGGCGCTACAATGAGCAGTTCTTC. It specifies CASSVVPSSGRYNEQFF.

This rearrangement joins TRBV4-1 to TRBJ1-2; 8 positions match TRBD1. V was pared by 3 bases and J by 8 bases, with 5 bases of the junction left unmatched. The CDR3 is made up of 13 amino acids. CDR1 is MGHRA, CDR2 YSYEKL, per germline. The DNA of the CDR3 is TGCGCCAGCAGCCAGATGACAGGGGTCGGCTACACCTTC. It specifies CASSQMTGVGYTF.

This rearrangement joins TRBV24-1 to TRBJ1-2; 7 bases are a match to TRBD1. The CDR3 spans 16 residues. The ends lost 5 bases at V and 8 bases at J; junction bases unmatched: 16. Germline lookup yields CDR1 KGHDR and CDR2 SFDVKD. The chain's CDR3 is CATSGHTGQERDGYTF. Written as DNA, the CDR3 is TGTGCCACCAGTGGCCATACCGGACAGGAAAGAGACGGCTACACCTTC.

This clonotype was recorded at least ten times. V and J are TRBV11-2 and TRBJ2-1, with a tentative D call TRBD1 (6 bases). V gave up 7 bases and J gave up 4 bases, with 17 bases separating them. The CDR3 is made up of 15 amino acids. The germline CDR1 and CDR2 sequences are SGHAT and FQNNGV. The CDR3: CASNLQGRGYNEQFF. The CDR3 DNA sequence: TGTGCCAGCAACCTCCAGGGGAGAGGGTACAATGAGCAGTTCTTC.

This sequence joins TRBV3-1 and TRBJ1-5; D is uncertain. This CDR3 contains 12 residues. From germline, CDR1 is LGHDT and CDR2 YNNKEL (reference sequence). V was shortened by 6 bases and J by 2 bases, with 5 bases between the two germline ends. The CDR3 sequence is CASSHGNQPQHF. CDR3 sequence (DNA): TGTGCCAGCAGTCACGGCAATCAGCCCCAGCATTTT.

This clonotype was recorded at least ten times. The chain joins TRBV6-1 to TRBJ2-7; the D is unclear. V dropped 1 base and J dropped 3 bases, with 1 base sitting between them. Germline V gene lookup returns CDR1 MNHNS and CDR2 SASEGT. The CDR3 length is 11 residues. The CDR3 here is CASSEGYEQYF. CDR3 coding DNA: TGTGCCAGCAGTGAAGGCTACGAGCAGTACTTC.

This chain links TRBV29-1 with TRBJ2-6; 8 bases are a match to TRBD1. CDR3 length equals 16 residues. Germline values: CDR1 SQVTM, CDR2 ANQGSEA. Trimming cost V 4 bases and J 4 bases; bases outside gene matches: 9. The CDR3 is CSVVETGVPGANVLTF. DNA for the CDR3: TGCAGCGTTGTCGAGACAGGGGTTCCCGGGGCCAACGTCCTGACTTTC.

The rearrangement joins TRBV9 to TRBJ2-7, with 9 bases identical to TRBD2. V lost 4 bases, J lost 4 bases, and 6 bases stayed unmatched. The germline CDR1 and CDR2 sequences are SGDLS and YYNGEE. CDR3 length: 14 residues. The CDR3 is CASSSSSGSYEQYF. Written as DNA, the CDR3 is TGTGCCAGCAGCAGTAGTAGCGGGAGTTACGAGCAGTACTTC.

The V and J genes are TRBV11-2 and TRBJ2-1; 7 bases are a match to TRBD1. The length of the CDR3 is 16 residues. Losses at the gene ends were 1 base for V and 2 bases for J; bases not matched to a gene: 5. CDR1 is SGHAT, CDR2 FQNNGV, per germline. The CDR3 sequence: CASSLGVRGTYNEQFF. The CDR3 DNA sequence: TGTGCCAGCAGCTTAGGGGTCAGGGGGACCTACAATGAGCAGTTCTTC.

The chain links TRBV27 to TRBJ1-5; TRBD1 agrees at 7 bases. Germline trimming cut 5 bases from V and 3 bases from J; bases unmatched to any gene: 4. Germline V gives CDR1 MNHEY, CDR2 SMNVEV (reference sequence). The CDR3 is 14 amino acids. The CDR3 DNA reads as TGTGCCAGCAGTACGACAGGGCCCAATCAGCCCCAGCATTTT. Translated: CASSTTGPNQPQHF.

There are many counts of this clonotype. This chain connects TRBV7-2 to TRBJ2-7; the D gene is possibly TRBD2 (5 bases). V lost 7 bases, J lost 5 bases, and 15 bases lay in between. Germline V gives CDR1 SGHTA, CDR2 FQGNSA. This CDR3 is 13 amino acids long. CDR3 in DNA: TGTGCCAGCACCCTAACCCGGAGGAACGAGCAGTACTTC. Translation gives CASTLTRRNEQYF.

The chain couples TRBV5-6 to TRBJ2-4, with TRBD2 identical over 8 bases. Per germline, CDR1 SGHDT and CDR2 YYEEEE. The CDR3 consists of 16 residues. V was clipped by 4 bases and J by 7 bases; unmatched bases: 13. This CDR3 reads CASSILEAGAGNIQYF. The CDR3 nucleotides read TGTGCCAGCAGCATACTTGAAGCGGGAGCGGGGAACATTCAGTACTTC.

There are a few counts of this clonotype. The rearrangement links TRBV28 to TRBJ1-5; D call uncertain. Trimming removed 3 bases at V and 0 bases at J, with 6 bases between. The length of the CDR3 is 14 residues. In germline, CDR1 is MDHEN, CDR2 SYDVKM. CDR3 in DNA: TGTGCCAGCAGTTTGATTGATAGCAATCAGCCCCAGCATTTT. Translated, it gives CASSLIDSNQPQHF.

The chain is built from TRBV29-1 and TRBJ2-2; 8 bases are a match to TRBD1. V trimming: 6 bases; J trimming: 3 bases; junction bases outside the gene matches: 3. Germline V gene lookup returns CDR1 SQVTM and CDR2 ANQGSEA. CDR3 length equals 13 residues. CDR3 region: CSVGQAYTGELFF. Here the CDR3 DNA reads TGCAGCGTGGGACAGGCCTACACCGGGGAGCTGTTTTTT.

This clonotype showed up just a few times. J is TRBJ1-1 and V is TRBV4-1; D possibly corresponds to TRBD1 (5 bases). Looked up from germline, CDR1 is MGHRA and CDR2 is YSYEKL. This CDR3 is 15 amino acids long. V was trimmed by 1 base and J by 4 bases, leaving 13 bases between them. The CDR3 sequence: CASSQGDGRVTEAFF. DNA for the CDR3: TGCGCCAGCAGCCAAGGGGACGGTCGAGTCACTGAAGCTTTCTTT.

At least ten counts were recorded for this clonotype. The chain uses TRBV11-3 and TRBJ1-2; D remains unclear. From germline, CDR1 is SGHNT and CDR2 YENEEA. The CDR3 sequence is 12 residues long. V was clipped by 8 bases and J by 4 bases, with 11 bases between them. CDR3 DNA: TGTGCCAGCGCGGGTTCGGGCTATGGCTACACCTTC. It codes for CASAGSGYGYTF.

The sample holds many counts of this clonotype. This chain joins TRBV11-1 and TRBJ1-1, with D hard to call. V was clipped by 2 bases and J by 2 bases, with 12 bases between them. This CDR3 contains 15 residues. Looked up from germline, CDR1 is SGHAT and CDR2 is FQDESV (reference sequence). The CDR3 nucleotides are TGTGCCAGCAGCTTATACAATGGACCAAACACTGAAGCTTTCTTT. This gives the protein CASSLYNGPNTEAFF.

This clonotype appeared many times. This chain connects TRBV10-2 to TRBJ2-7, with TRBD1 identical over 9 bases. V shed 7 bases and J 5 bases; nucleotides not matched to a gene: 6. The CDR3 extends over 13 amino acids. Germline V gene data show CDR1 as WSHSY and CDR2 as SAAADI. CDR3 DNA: TGCGCCAGCACCGGACAGGGGAGTCACGAGCAGTACGTC. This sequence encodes CASTGQGSHEQYV.

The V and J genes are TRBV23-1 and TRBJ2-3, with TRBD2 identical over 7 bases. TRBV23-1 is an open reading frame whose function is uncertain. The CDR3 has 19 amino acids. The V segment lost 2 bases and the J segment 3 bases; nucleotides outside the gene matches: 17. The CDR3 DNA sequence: TGCGCCAGCAGTCAACCTACTCGACTCGGGGGGATGAGTACAGATACGCAGTATTTT. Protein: CASSQPTRLGGMSTDTQYF.

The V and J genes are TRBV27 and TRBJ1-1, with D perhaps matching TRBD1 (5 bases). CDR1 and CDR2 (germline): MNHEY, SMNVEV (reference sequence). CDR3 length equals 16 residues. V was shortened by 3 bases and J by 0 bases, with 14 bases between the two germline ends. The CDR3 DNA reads TGTGCCAGCAGTTTCTTGTCGGCAGGGATGAACACTGAAGCTTTCTTT. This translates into CASSFLSAGMNTEAFF.

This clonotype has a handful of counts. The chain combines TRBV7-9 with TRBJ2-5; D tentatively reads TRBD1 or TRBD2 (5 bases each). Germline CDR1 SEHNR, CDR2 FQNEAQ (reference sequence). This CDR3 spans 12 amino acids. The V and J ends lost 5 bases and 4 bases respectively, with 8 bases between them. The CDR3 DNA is TGTGCCAGCAGCGTTGGGGGAGAGACCCAGTACTTC. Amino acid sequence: CASSVGGETQYF.

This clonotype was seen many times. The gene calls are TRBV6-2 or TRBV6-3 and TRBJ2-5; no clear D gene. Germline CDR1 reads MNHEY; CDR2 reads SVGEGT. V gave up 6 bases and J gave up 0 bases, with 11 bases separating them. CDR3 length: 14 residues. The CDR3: CASSSTTYQETQYF. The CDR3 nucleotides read TGTGCCAGCAGCAGTACTACCTACCAAGAGACCCAGTACTTC.

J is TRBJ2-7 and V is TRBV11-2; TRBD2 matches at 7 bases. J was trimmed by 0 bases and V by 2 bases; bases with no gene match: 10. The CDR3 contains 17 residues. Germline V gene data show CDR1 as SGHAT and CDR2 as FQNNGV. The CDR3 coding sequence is TGTGCCAGCAGCTTATACCCAGCGGGGTATCGCTCCTACGAGCAGTACGTC. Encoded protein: CASSLYPAGYRSYEQYV.

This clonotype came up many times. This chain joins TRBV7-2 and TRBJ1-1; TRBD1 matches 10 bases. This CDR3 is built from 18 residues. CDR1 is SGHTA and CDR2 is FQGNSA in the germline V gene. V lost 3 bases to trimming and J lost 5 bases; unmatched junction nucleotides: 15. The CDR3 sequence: CASSLDLGWTGGGTEAFF. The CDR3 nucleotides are TGTGCCAGCAGCTTGGATTTGGGTTGGACAGGGGGAGGTACTGAAGCTTTCTTT.